The 25 T cell receptor beta chains listed next were all sequenced from one sample in a study of blood T cell repertoires in COVID-19. The table came from immunoSEQ multiplex PCR; TCRdb's copy has only in-frame clones and leaves some out. The sample has 150,000 to 200,000 clones, roughly 80% seen once. Sequencing was done on a sample of peripheral blood. All receptors come from a woman in her twenties or thirties with acute or convalescent COVID-19.

The rearrangement joins TRBV28 to TRBJ1-1, with D possibly being TRBD1 (5 bases). The germline CDR1 and CDR2 sequences are MDHEN and SYDVKM. Trimming removed 3 bases at V and 11 bases at J, with 10 bases between. The CDR3 loop spans 11 amino acids. The CDR3 spells CASSLSRVAFF. As DNA, the CDR3 is TGTGCCAGCAGTTTGTCCAGGGTGGCTTTCTTT. The variable domain in full, completed from reference TRBV28 and TRBJ1-1, reads DVKVTQSSRYLVKRTGEKVFLECVQDMDHENMFWYRQDPGLGLRLIYFSYDVKMKEKGDIPEGYSVSREKKERFSLILESASTNQTSMYLCASSLSRVAFFGQGTRLTVV.

V gene TRBV30 combines with J gene TRBJ2-5, with D possibly being TRBD2 (6 bases). The germline gives CDR1 GTSNPN, CDR2 SVGIG (reference sequence). V was trimmed by 0 bases and J by 4 bases, leaving 9 bases between them. This CDR3 is 13 amino acids long. The CDR3 DNA sequence: TGTGCCTGGAGTGTACGGGGGTTAGAGACCCAGTACTTC. Translating gives CAWSVRGLETQYF. Together with reference TRBV30 and TRBJ2-5, the CDR3 gives the full variable domain: SQTIHQWPATLVQPVGSPLSLECTVEGTSNPNLYWYRQAAGRGLQLLFYSVGIGQISSEVPQNLSASRPQDRQFILSSKKLLLSDSGFYLCAWSVRGLETQYFGPGTRLLVL.

The V gene is TRBV30, the J gene TRBJ2-5; D unclear. V lost 5 bases and J lost 0, with 10 bases in between. CDR1 and CDR2 from the germline V gene are GTSNPN and SVGIG (reference sequence). The CDR3 covers 13 residues. The CDR3 reads CAWARRNQETQYF. The CDR3 coding sequence is TGTGCCTGGGCAAGGAGAAACCAAGAGACCCAGTACTTC. The entire variable domain, with the rest obtained from reference TRBV30 and TRBJ2-5, is as follows: SQTIHQWPATLVQPVGSPLSLECTVEGTSNPNLYWYRQAAGRGLQLLFYSVGIGQISSEVPQNLSASRPQDRQFILSSKKLLLSDSGFYLCAWARRNQETQYFGPGTRLLVL.

V gene TRBV7-9 combines with J gene TRBJ1-5; unclear D gene. The germline V and J ends were trimmed by 2 bases and 7 bases, with 9 bases remaining between them. Germline V gene sequence: CDR1 SEHNR, CDR2 FQNEAQ (reference sequence). CDR3 length: 13 amino acids. This chain's CDR3 is CASSLSEAQPQHF. The CDR3, as DNA: TGTGCCAGCAGCTTATCCGAGGCACAGCCCCAGCATTTT. Using reference TRBV7-9 and TRBJ1-5 for the parts outside the CDR3, the full variable domain is DTGVSQNPRHKITKRGQNVTFRCDPISEHNRLYWYRQTLGQGPEFLTYFQNEAQLEKSRLLSDRFSAERPKGSFSTLEIQRTEQGDSAMYLCASSLSEAQPQHFGDGTRLSIL.

This rearrangement joins TRBV6-5 to TRBJ2-1; TRBD1 matches at 12 bases. In germline, CDR1 is MNHEY, CDR2 SVGAGI. The V and J ends lost 5 bases and 9 bases, in that order; junction bases with no gene match: 8. This CDR3 spans 15 amino acids. DNA of the CDR3: TGTGCCAGCAGTCAGGGACAGGGGGCGAGTTCTGAGCAGTTCTTC. The encoded protein is CASSQGQGASSEQFF.

This clone has just one count. This sequence joins TRBV15 and TRBJ1-4; no clear D gene. V was pared by 5 bases and J by 8 bases, with 18 bases between. The V gene's germline CDR1 is LNHNV and CDR2 YYDKDF (reference sequence). The CDR3 extends over 15 amino acids. Here the CDR3 reads CATSSRGDGGEKLFF. The CDR3 DNA reads as TGTGCCACCAGCTCACGCGGGGATGGAGGGGAAAAACTGTTTTTT.

The CDR3 region has the DNA TGTGCCAGCAATGGCTGGGGCCGCTCTGGAAACACCATATATTTT. It specifies CASNGWGRSGNTIYF. The J gene is TRBJ1-3, the V gene TRBV21-1; the table's D gene call, TRBD1, was not cross checked with the DNA. TRBV21-1 is flagged as a pseudogene. The CDR3 runs 15 residues.

The V call is TRBV27, the J call TRBJ2-3, with TRBD2 as a possible D gene (5 bases). The germline V gene encodes CDR1 MNHEY and CDR2 SMNVEV (reference sequence). CDR3 length: 16 amino acids. The V end lost 3 bases, the J end lost 2 bases, and 15 bases lay between the germline ends. Here the CDR3 reads CASSLGSGIYTDTQYF. The CDR3 region has the DNA TGTGCCAGCAGTTTGGGTTCCGGGATTTACACAGATACGCAGTATTTT.

The chain is built from TRBV2 and TRBJ2-2; D call uncertain. The CDR3 totals 15 residues. Looked up from germline, CDR1 is SNHLY and CDR2 is FYNNEI. V lost 6 bases and J 0 bases, leaving 11 bases between the germline ends. For the CDR3, the DNA is TGTGCCAGCAGGGGCCGCAGTGCGAACACCGGGGAGCTGTTTTTT. Encoded protein: CASRGRSANTGELFF.

The J gene is TRBJ2-7, the V gene TRBV19; perhaps TRBD2 as D (5 bases). There are 14 residues in the CDR3. Germline CDR1 and CDR2: LNHDA and SQIVND (reference sequence). V was trimmed by 1 base and J by 0 bases, leaving 7 bases between them. This CDR3 is CASSIVGSSYEQYF. The DNA for the CDR3 is TGTGCCAGTAGTATAGTTGGGAGCTCCTACGAGCAGTACTTC.

The chain links TRBV7-2 to TRBJ2-4, with 8 positions matching TRBD2. Trimming at V came to 5 bases and at J to 4 bases, leaving 7 bases not matched to a gene. The CDR3 has 15 amino acids. Germline CDR1 reads SGHTA; CDR2 reads FQGNSA. The CDR3 DNA follows: TGTGCCAGCAGCCCCACTAGCGGTGAAAAAAACATTCAGTACTTC. Residues: CASSPTSGEKNIQYF.

The chain combines TRBV5-5 with TRBJ2-5; D perhaps matches TRBD2 (5 bases). V gave up 7 bases and J gave up 5 bases, with 9 bases separating them. Germline loops: CDR1 SGHKS, CDR2 YYEKEE (reference sequence). This CDR3 region has 11 residues. Here the CDR3 reads CASRGGETQYF. In nucleotides, the CDR3 is TGTGCCAGCCGCGGCGGGGAGACCCAGTACTTC.

This chain links TRBV4-3 with TRBJ2-2, with 8 positions matching TRBD2. The CDR3 is 15 amino acids. The V segment lost 4 bases and the J segment 4 bases; nucleotides outside the gene matches: 5. Germline V CDR1 and CDR2: LGHNA, YSLEER. The CDR3 DNA follows: TGCGCCAGCAGCCTAGGGACTAGAGGCACCGGGGAGCTGTTTTTT. Translated, it gives CASSLGTRGTGELFF.

This chain joins TRBV18 and TRBJ2-3; D might be TRBD2 (6 bases). The V and J ends lost 7 bases and 2 bases respectively, with 13 bases between them. CDR3 length: 14 residues. Germline V gene data show CDR1 as KGHSH and CDR2 as LQKENI. The CDR3 sequence: CASWEASVTDTQYF. The DNA for the CDR3 is TGTGCCAGCTGGGAGGCATCCGTCACAGATACGCAGTATTTT.

This sequence joins TRBV18 and TRBJ2-1; 9 positions match TRBD2. Germline lookup yields CDR1 KGHSH and CDR2 LQKENI. This CDR3 is built from 17 residues. V was clipped by 0 bases and J by 8 bases; unmatched bases: 11. In nucleotides, the CDR3 is TGTGCCAGCTCACCACCGCGCGGGGGGGCCCTTTCCGATGAGCAGTTCTTC. Residues: CASSPPRGGALSDEQFF.

This clone occurred a few times. The rearrangement uses TRBV3-1 (or the pseudogene TRBV3-2) and TRBJ2-7; 8 nucleotides match TRBD1. The V segment lost 3 bases and the J segment 4 bases; nucleotides outside the gene matches: 8. The CDR3 extends over 15 amino acids. CDR1 and CDR2 from the germline V gene are LGHDT and YNNKEL (reference sequence). The CDR3, as DNA: TGTGCCAGCAGCCAGGCCCCGGGACAGGTTTACGAGCAGTACTTC. Translated: CASSQAPGQVYEQYF.

This rearrangement joins TRBV2 to TRBJ2-1; tentative D call: TRBD1 (5 bases). The CDR3 has 15 amino acids. Germline V gene lookup returns CDR1 SNHLY and CDR2 FYNNEI. The V end was cut by 2 bases, the J end by 5 bases, with 13 bases between. The CDR3, as DNA: TGTGCCAGCAGTGAACCGACAGCCGCGAACAATGAGCAGTTCTTC. As protein: CASSEPTAANNEQFF.

The chain couples TRBV5-4 to TRBJ1-2, with TRBD1 as a possible D gene (5 bases). V lost 0 bases and J lost 6, with 12 bases in between. Germline values: CDR1 SGHNT, CDR2 YYREEE (reference sequence). The CDR3 runs to 14 residues. The CDR3 coding sequence is TGTGCCAGCAGCTTGGAAGGCAGGGCCAATGGCTACACCTTC. It encodes CASSLEGRANGYTF.

The J gene is TRBJ2-1, the V gene TRBV11-2; D call uncertain. The V gene's germline CDR1 is SGHAT and CDR2 FQNNGV. This CDR3 has 12 amino acids. V was trimmed by 5 bases and J by 6 bases, leaving 8 bases between them. DNA for the CDR3: TGTGCCAGCAGCCACCTCGGCAATGAGCAGTTCTTC. Protein: CASSHLGNEQFF.

This clone was detected a few times. The chain uses TRBV7-2 and TRBJ2-7, with 7 positions matching TRBD2. Germline V gives CDR1 SGHTA, CDR2 FQGNSA. The CDR3 sequence is 14 residues long. J gave up 4 bases and V 5 bases, and 8 bases lay outside the gene matches. DNA for the CDR3: TGTGCCAGCAGCCGCAGGGAGGGAGGTTACGAGCAGTACTTC. Translation: CASSRREGGYEQYF.

This sequence joins TRBV4-2 and TRBJ1-1, with TRBD1 matching 8 bases. The CDR3 has 16 amino acids. V shed 0 bases and J 3 bases; nucleotides not matched to a gene: 6. Germline V lookup: CDR1 LGHNA, CDR2 YNFKEQ. CDR3 coding DNA: TGTGCCAGCAGCCAAGAGGAGACAGGGGCGGACACTGAAGCTTTCTTT. Translated: CASSQEETGADTEAFF.

This chain joins TRBV2 and TRBJ2-3; D perhaps matches TRBD2 (6 bases). CDR1 and CDR2 from the germline V gene are SNHLY and FYNNEI. This CDR3 has 13 residues. With 9 bases removed from V and 0 bases from J, the gap between germline ends came to 10 bases. CDR3 loop: CARRDSSTDTQYF. Here the CDR3 DNA reads TGTGCCAGGCGGGACTCTAGCACAGATACGCAGTATTTT.

This clone was seen a handful of times. The chain couples TRBV28 to TRBJ2-5; tentatively, D is TRBD1 (6 bases). The ends were cut back, 4 bases at V and 5 bases at J, with 11 bases in the middle. Germline values: CDR1 MDHEN, CDR2 SYDVKM. This CDR3 has 13 residues. CDR3 bases: TGTGCCAGCAGTTCGGGACATGGGGAGACCCAGTACTTC. Amino acid sequence: CASSSGHGETQYF. Drawing the rest from reference TRBV28 and TRBJ2-5, the complete variable domain is DVKVTQSSRYLVKRTGEKVFLECVQDMDHENMFWYRQDPGLGLRLIYFSYDVKMKEKGDIPEGYSVSREKKERFSLILESASTNQTSMYLCASSSGHGETQYFGPGTRLLVL.

The CDR3 bases are TGCGCCAGCAGCTCAACAGGGCATGGCTACACCTTC. It is translated as CASSSTGHGYTF. J is TRBJ1-2 and V is TRBV5-1; D possibly corresponds to TRBD1 (6 bases). V lost 3 bases and J 6 bases, leaving 9 bases between the germline ends. CDR1 and CDR2 (germline): SGHRS, YFSETQ. The CDR3 is 12 amino acids.

The genes are TRBV4-2 and TRBJ1-1; no definite D call. The length of the CDR3 is 15 residues. V was pared by 0 bases and J by 7 bases, with 15 bases between. In germline, CDR1 is LGHNA, CDR2 YNFKEQ. The CDR3 sequence: CASSQDQSLGGEAFF. CDR3 nucleotides: TGTGCCAGCAGCCAAGATCAGTCATTGGGAGGTGAAGCTTTCTTT.